The T cell receptor (beta chain) under discussion was sequenced for a study of blood T cells in healthy people across ages. This clonotype has just one count. Its antigen remains unknown. Isolated per sample were at least 7 million PBMCs. At least 6 micrograms of total RNA were extracted per sample. Trimming took 6 bases from V and 10 from J, leaving 20 bases between them. Germline CDR1 and CDR2: DFQATT and SNEGSKA (reference sequence). The CDR3 runs to 13 residues. Together with a sample-barcoded 5' primer, a J-beta primer mix was included in a second PCR lasting 7 to 11 cycles. One entry per CDR3 protein results from TCRdb running MiXCR on the 5' RACE reads. Here the sample spans roughly 2 million distinct CDR3 sequences, less than 50% being singletons. Whole-study findings and limits: Strongly correlated with naive T cell percentage was TCR beta diversity.

The specimen was blood. This TCR came from a woman in her forties in good health. The genes are TRBV20-1 and TRBJ2-3; the D gene is possibly TRBD1 (6 bases). The CDR3 DNA follows: TGCAGTGCCTCGACTCGTCCAGGGGAGCCGCAGTATTTT. This gives the protein CSASTRPGEPQYF.